These 19 T cell receptor beta chains share one sample of origin, sequenced in a study of T cells in Graves' hyperthyroidism and ophthalmopathy. Authors of the study amplified TCR beta CDR3 regions from RNA transcripts. In the first-round RT-PCR of the TCR CDR3, the HTBI primer set was used. In TCRdb, the multiplex PCR reads were re-called with MiXCR into one record per CDR3 protein. This table holds hundreds of thousands of distinct CDR3 sequences, under 25% found once. Material: blood. The receptors were sampled from a man aged 30 to 39 with Graves' ophthalmopathy.

In its sample, this clonotype was seen many times. The J gene is TRBJ2-7, the V gene TRBV20-1; 10 bases line up with TRBD2. Germline lookup yields CDR1 DFQATT and CDR2 SNEGSKA (reference sequence). The CDR3 is 14 residues long. J lost 3 bases, V lost 6 bases, and 8 bases had no gene match. The CDR3 DNA sequence: TGCAGTGCGATCGTAGCGGGAGGTATCTACGAGCAGTACTTC. Its protein product is CSAIVAGGIYEQYF.

This clonotype was recorded only once. This may arise from a read error, as a much more abundant clone is one base away. The CDR3 region is CASSFLGSSYEQYF. The CDR3 DNA follows: TGTGCCAGCAGCTTTTTGGGGAGCTCCTACGAGCAGTACTTC. J is TRBJ2-7 and V is TRBV7-9; D perhaps matches TRBD2 (5 bases). Per the germline V gene, CDR1 is SEHNR and CDR2 is FQNEAQ (reference sequence). This CDR3 comprises 14 residues. V was shortened by 3 bases and J by 0 bases, with 9 bases between the two germline ends.

This clonotype was detected ten times or more. The chain carries TRBV3-1 and TRBJ2-1; D is undetermined. The CDR3 covers 16 residues. The germline V gene encodes CDR1 LGHDT and CDR2 YNNKEL (reference sequence). The V gene lost 0 bases and the J gene lost 8 bases, with 17 bases spanning the gap. The CDR3 is CASSQEPGASVDEQFF. Written as DNA, the CDR3 is TGTGCCAGCAGCCAAGAACCCGGTGCTTCTGTCGATGAGCAGTTCTTC.

CDR3 amino acids: CASSLEQGVTDTQYF. Written as DNA, the CDR3 is TGCGCCAGCAGCTTGGAACAGGGAGTCACAGATACGCAGTATTTT. The chain has TRBV5-1 and TRBJ2-3; the D gene is possibly TRBD1 (6 bases). The CDR3 sequence is 15 residues long. Germline lookup yields CDR1 SGHRS and CDR2 YFSETQ. Deletions cut 0 bases from V and 2 bases from J, with 10 bases between.

This clonotype was seen ten or more times. The chain has TRBV7-2 and TRBJ2-1; no firm D call. The CDR3 extends over 11 amino acids. V lost 2 bases and J lost 9, with 5 bases in between. CDR1 is SGHTA and CDR2 is FQGNSA in the germline V gene. CDR3: CASSLLGEQFF. Written as DNA, the CDR3 is TGTGCCAGCAGCTTATTGGGTGAGCAGTTCTTC.

As regards this clonotype: The germline gene is not matched at one end of the junction; a read error may be the cause. The chain is built from TRBV7-6 and TRBJ2-1, with 7 positions matching TRBD2. This CDR3 has 16 amino acids. CDR1 is SGHVS, CDR2 FNYEAQ, per germline. The CDR3 region is CASSLQTGGLYNGQFF. Written as DNA, the CDR3 is TGTGCCAGCAGCCTTCAAACGGGAGGCCTCTACAATGGGCAGTTCTTC.

This clonotype was picked up many times. The chain combines TRBV3-1 with TRBJ2-1; the D is unclear. Germline V gene lookup returns CDR1 LGHDT and CDR2 YNNKEL (reference sequence). The CDR3 contains 13 residues. The ends were cut back, 2 bases at V and 4 bases at J, with 6 bases in the middle. CDR3 nucleotides: TGTGCCAGCAGCCAAAAGGAGTACAATGAGCAGTTCTTC. Its protein is CASSQKEYNEQFF.

This clonotype turned up a few times. The rearrangement uses TRBV7-9 and TRBJ2-5; TRBD1 agrees at 8 bases. The J segment lost 4 bases and the V segment lost 5 bases, leaving 9 bases of the junction unmatched. Looked up from germline, CDR1 is SEHNR and CDR2 is FQNEAQ (reference sequence). The CDR3 has 15 amino acids. CDR3 amino acids: CASSTWTGSAETQYF. Here the CDR3 DNA reads TGTGCCAGCAGCACCTGGACAGGGTCAGCAGAGACCCAGTACTTC.

This clonotype was picked up many times. The J gene is TRBJ2-1, the V gene TRBV5-8; TRBD2 agrees at 8 bases. The CDR3 totals 13 residues. Germline V gives CDR1 SGHTS, CDR2 YDEGEE. V shed 7 bases, J shed 6 bases, and the junction held 6 bases outside the gene matches. The CDR3 DNA reads as TGTGCCAGCTACACTAGCGGCCGCAATGAGCAGTTCTTC. Translated: CASYTSGRNEQFF.

The chain links TRBV6-5 to TRBJ2-3, with 11 bases aligning to TRBD2. V shed 4 bases and J 0 bases; nucleotides not matched to a gene: 6. CDR1 MNHEY and CDR2 SVGAGI come from the germline V gene. This CDR3 is built from 17 residues. DNA of the CDR3: TGTGCCAGCAGTTCAAGCCTAGCGGGAGGTAGCACAGATACGCAGTATTTT. Translating gives CASSSSLAGGSTDTQYF.

Regarding this clonotype: Compared with germline, one end of the junction differs, possibly owing to a read error. The chain has TRBV7-2 and TRBJ2-5; 8 bases match TRBD2. The germline CDR1 and CDR2 sequences are SGHTA and FQGNSA. The CDR3 loop spans 15 amino acids. The CDR3 reads CASSLRLAGGETRYF. CDR3 sequence (DNA): TGTGCCAGCAGCTTAAGGCTAGCGGGCGGAGAGACCCGGTACTTC. The full variable domain, completed using reference TRBV7-2 and TRBJ2-5, is GAGVSQSPSNKVTEKGKDVELRCDPISGHTALYWYRQSLGQGLEFLIYFQGNSAPDKSGLPSDRFSAERTGGSVSTLTIQRTQQEDSAVYLCASSLRLAGGETRYFGPGTRLLVL.

The chain carries TRBV6-1 and TRBJ2-5, with TRBD1 matching over 7 bases. Germline-derived CDR1 and CDR2 are MNHNS and SASEGT. V was pared by 5 bases and J by 2 bases, with 8 bases of the junction left unmatched. CDR3 length: 15 residues. The CDR3: CASSWAEGQQETQYF. In DNA form, the CDR3 reads TGTGCCAGCAGTTGGGCTGAGGGACAGCAAGAGACCCAGTACTTC.

This clonotype was recorded a few times. This chain connects TRBV7-9 to TRBJ1-1, with D tentatively TRBD1 (5 bases). Trimming removed 5 bases at V and 5 bases at J, with 15 bases between. The CDR3 contains 14 residues. CDR1 and CDR2 (germline): SEHNR, FQNEAQ (reference sequence). CDR3 in DNA: TGTGCCAGCAGCGCCTTCCAGGGCCTAACTGAAGCTTTCTTT. Translated, it gives CASSAFQGLTEAFF. The full variable domain, its missing parts supplied by reference TRBV7-9 and TRBJ1-1, is DTGVSQNPRHKITKRGQNVTFRCDPISEHNRLYWYRQTLGQGPEFLTYFQNEAQLEKSRLLSDRFSAERPKGSFSTLEIQRTEQGDSAMYLCASSAFQGLTEAFFGQGTRLTVV.

V is TRBV29-1 and J is TRBJ2-7; possibly TRBD1 or TRBD2 for D (5 bases each). V was trimmed by 5 bases and J by 4 bases, leaving 18 bases between them. The CDR3 length is 14 residues. From germline, CDR1 is SQVTM and CDR2 ANQGSEA. The CDR3 reads CSVRGRVGVYEQYF. CDR3 bases: TGCAGCGTTCGGGGCAGAGTGGGAGTATACGAGCAGTACTTC.

A few counts support this clonotype. V gene TRBV29-1 combines with J gene TRBJ2-7; 7 nucleotides line up with TRBD1. This CDR3 region has 16 residues. V dropped 5 bases and J dropped 0; count of bases not matched to a gene: 13. In germline, CDR1 is SQVTM, CDR2 ANQGSEA. In nucleotides, the CDR3 is TGCAGCGTTACAGGGGCAATGGGGCGGAGCTCCTACGAGCAGTACTTC. Translating it yields CSVTGAMGRSSYEQYF.

The sample holds a few counts of this clonotype. The chain is built from TRBV18 and TRBJ2-7; 9 nucleotides align to TRBD1. CDR1 is KGHSH, CDR2 LQKENI, per germline. Trimming at V came to 6 bases and at J to 0 bases, leaving 9 bases not matched to a gene. The CDR3 has 16 residues. The CDR3 protein is CASSFRQGGSSYEQYF. The CDR3 coding sequence is TGTGCCAGCTCGTTTCGACAGGGGGGCAGCTCCTACGAGCAGTACTTC. Complete variable domain (other parts from reference TRBV18 and TRBJ2-7): NAGVMQNPRHLVRRRGQEARLRCSPMKGHSHVYWYRQLPEEGLKFMVYLQKENIIDESGMPKERFSAEFPKEGPSILRIQQVVRGDSAAYFCASSFRQGGSSYEQYFGPGTRLTVT.

This clonotype was detected only a few times. The chain uses TRBV2 and TRBJ2-3, with 9 positions matching TRBD1. This CDR3 comprises 15 residues. Per germline, CDR1 SNHLY and CDR2 FYNNEI. V was pared by 6 bases and J by 5 bases, with 9 bases of the junction left unmatched. CDR3 sequence reads: CASRARDRAKDTQYF. CDR3 in DNA: TGTGCCAGCAGAGCCCGGGACAGGGCGAAAGATACGCAGTATTTT.

This clonotype has more than one count but fewer than ten. The rearrangement uses TRBV25-1 and TRBJ1-5, with D perhaps matching TRBD1 (5 bases). The V end lost 2 bases, the J end lost 1 base, and 18 bases lay between the germline ends. CDR1 MGHDK and CDR2 SYGVNS come from the germline V gene. The CDR3 sequence is 18 residues long. CDR3 bases: TGTGCCAGCAGTGAACGGGGCTGGGGTGAGATAAGCAATCAGCCCCAGCATTTT. Its translation is CASSERGWGEISNQPQHF.

The V and J genes are TRBV5-5 and TRBJ2-1, with D tentatively TRBD2 (6 bases). Germline CDR1 is SGHKS and CDR2 is YYEKEE (reference sequence). The length of the CDR3 is 17 residues. Between the trimmed V and J ends, which lost 0 bases and 7 bases, there was a span of 20 bases. CDR3 DNA sequence: TGTGCCAGCAGCTTGGCTATGGCGGGATCGGTTTTAAATGAGCAGTTCTTC. It codes for CASSLAMAGSVLNEQFF.